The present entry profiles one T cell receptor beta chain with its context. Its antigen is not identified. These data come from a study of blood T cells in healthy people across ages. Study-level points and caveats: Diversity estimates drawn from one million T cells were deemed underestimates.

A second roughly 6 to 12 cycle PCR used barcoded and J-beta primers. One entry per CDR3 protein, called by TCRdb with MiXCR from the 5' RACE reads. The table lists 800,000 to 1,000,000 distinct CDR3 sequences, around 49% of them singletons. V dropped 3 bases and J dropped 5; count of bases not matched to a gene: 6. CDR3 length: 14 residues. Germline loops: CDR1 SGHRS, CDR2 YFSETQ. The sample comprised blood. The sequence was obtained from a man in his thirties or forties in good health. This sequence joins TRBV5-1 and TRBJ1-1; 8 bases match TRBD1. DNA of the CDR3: TGCGCCAGCAGCTACGGACAGGGAGAAACTGAAGCTTTCTTT. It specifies CASSYGQGETEAFF.